The 29 T cell receptor beta chains in this list originate from one sample, sequenced in a study of T cells after posttransplantation cyclophosphamide. Busulfan-fludarabine conditioning, marrow transplant, and cyclophosphamide on days +3 and +4 were administered. The protocol was immunoSEQ multiplex PCR, while the TCRdb copy is restricted to in-frame clones and leaves out a portion. Sampling found about 9,100 clones, none seen once. Specimen: PBMCs, collected around 350 days after allogeneic stem cell transplant with posttransplant cyclophosphamide. Receptor source: a male patient aged 50 to 59 who received an allogeneic stem cell transplant from a related donor and was CMV-positive. Some T cells may be supplied by the graft donor.

The chain carries TRBV5-1 and TRBJ2-3; 11 nucleotides align to TRBD2. Germline values: CDR1 SGHRS, CDR2 YFSETQ. The ends lost 6 bases at V and 0 bases at J; junction bases unmatched: 6. The CDR3 sequence is 16 residues long. The CDR3 sequence is CASTPGLAASTDTQYF. The CDR3 DNA follows: TGCGCCAGCACCCCGGGACTAGCGGCTAGCACAGATACGCAGTATTTT.

This clone was counted at least ten times. The chain couples TRBV27 to TRBJ2-6; tentative D call: TRBD1 (6 bases). This CDR3 comprises 18 residues. Trimming removed 2 bases at V and 4 bases at J, with 18 bases between. Germline lookup yields CDR1 MNHEY and CDR2 SMNVEV (reference sequence). CDR3 protein: CASSLTQGPYLGANVLTF. In nucleotides, the CDR3 is TGTGCCAGCAGTTTAACACAGGGTCCCTATCTCGGGGCCAACGTCCTGACTTTC.

At least ten counts were recorded for this clone. V and J are TRBV10-3 and TRBJ2-1; TRBD2 agrees at 10 bases. V dropped 7 bases and J dropped 7; count of bases not matched to a gene: 4. Germline V lookup: CDR1 ENHRY, CDR2 SYGVKD. CDR3 length: 13 amino acids. CDR3 in DNA: TGTGCCATCACGGCTAGCGGGAGTAATGAGCAGTTCTTC. Amino acid sequence: CAITASGSNEQFF.

This clone was counted at least ten times. CDR3 in DNA: TGTGCCAGCAGGTCCCTGGCGGGGGTCGGGGCCAACGTCCTGACTTTC. Its translation: CASRSLAGVGANVLTF. The V gene is TRBV11-2, the J gene TRBJ2-6; 7 bases fit TRBD2. The trim removed 6 bases at V and 4 bases at J, leaving 9 bases unmatched. CDR1 is SGHAT and CDR2 is FQNNGV in the germline V gene. The CDR3 is 16 residues long.

Within the sample, this clone is medium-sized (0.01 to 0.1%). The chain joins TRBV7-8 to TRBJ2-1, with 7 bases that match TRBD1. Germline V gives CDR1 SGHVS, CDR2 FQNEAQ. CDR3 length: 16 residues. V was pared by 4 bases and J by 0 bases, with 6 bases of the junction left unmatched. Here the CDR3 reads CASSSGTDVSYNEQFF. The CDR3 DNA is TGTGCCAGCAGCTCCGGGACAGACGTCTCCTACAATGAGCAGTTCTTC. Full variable domain (outside the CDR3, taken from reference TRBV7-8 and TRBJ2-1): GAGVSQSPRYKVAKRGQDVALRCDPISGHVSLFWYQQALGQGPEFLTYFQNEAQLDKSGLPSDRFFAERPEGSVSTLKIQRTQQEDSAVYLCASSSGTDVSYNEQFFGPGTRLTVL.

This chain links TRBV11-2 with TRBJ2-5, with TRBD2 matching over 7 bases. The J call could be wrong; TRBJ2-7 is a better fit for the DNA end. The germline gives CDR1 SGHAT, CDR2 FQNNGV. This CDR3 is built from 17 residues. CDR3 nucleotides: TGTGCCAGCAGCTTCGACCGAGGCGGGAGCGGCTCCTACGAGCAGTACTTC. Translation gives CASSFDRGGSGSYEQYF.

Comment on this clone: At one boundary the junction diverges from the germline segment, which might be a read error. V and J are TRBV7-2 and TRBJ2-5; D may be TRBD2 (6 bases). Germline V gene data show CDR1 as SGHTA and CDR2 as FQGNSA. The length of the CDR3 is 16 residues. The CDR3, as DNA: TGTGCCAGCAGCTTAGTCGCGGGGAGGAATCAAGAGGCCCAGTACTTC. Its translation is CASSLVAGRNQEAQYF.

The table lists this clone with many counts. The rearrangement joins TRBV30 to TRBJ2-7; 10 bases are a match to TRBD1. Germline V gene lookup returns CDR1 GTSNPN and CDR2 SVGIG (reference sequence). The CDR3 runs to 14 residues. V trimming: 3 bases; J trimming: 5 bases; junction bases outside the gene matches: 7. CDR3 sequence (DNA): TGTGCCTGGAGCCCGGGACAGGGGCGCCACGAGCAGTACTTC. Protein product: CAWSPGQGRHEQYF.

This clone was observed at least ten times. V gene TRBV7-2 combines with J gene TRBJ1-1; no reliable D call. This CDR3 has 15 residues. Germline V gene data show CDR1 as SGHTA and CDR2 as FQGNSA. V shed 1 base and J shed 3 bases, with 12 bases lying between them. CDR3 region: CASSLDSPGYTEAFF. In nucleotides, the CDR3 is TGTGCCAGCAGCTTAGATAGCCCGGGATACACTGAAGCTTTCTTT.

There are many counts of this clone. V and J are TRBV7-2 and TRBJ2-1, with 12 bases lining up with TRBD2. CDR1 is SGHTA and CDR2 is FQGNSA in the germline V gene. The trim removed 2 bases at V and 4 bases at J, leaving 9 bases unmatched. This CDR3 has 18 residues. Here the CDR3 reads CASSLYLAGGPPYNEQFF. The CDR3 DNA follows: TGTGCCAGCAGCTTATACCTAGCGGGGGGGCCTCCTTACAATGAGCAGTTCTTC. Supplemented by reference TRBV7-2 and TRBJ2-1, the full variable domain reads GAGVSQSPSNKVTEKGKDVELRCDPISGHTALYWYRQSLGQGLEFLIYFQGNSAPDKSGLPSDRFSAERTGGSVSTLTIQRTQQEDSAVYLCASSLYLAGGPPYNEQFFGPGTRLTVL.

This clone was seen repeatedly, ten times or more. The V and J genes are TRBV10-3 and TRBJ1-2; D call uncertain. Trimming took off 4 bases at V and 1 base at J, with 10 bases between the two ends. This CDR3 contains 14 residues. Germline assignment: CDR1 ENHRY and CDR2 SYGVKD. For the CDR3, the DNA is TGTGCCATCAGTGGCCCCGGGAATAACTATGGCTACACCTTC. Protein sequence: CAISGPGNNYGYTF.

This clone came up many times. The chain recombines TRBV18 with TRBJ1-1; a weak D match, TRBD1 (6 bases). The germline gives CDR1 KGHSH, CDR2 LQKENI. The CDR3 extends over 13 amino acids. The V gene lost 5 bases and the J gene lost 7 bases, with 14 bases spanning the gap. The DNA for the CDR3 is TGTGCCAGCTCAGCAGGGACATTTGGTGAAGCTTTCTTT. This sequence encodes CASSAGTFGEAFF.

This clone was detected ten times or more. V gene TRBV21-1 combines with J gene TRBJ1-1; the DNA was not compared with TRBD1, the D call given in the table. TRBV21-1 is a listed pseudogene. This CDR3 region has 17 residues. CDR3 sequence reads: CASSKAKLQGGWTEAFF. DNA for the CDR3: TGTGCCAGCAGCAAAGCTAAATTACAGGGGGGATGGACTGAAGCTTTCTTT.

In this sample, this clone turned up many times. This chain uses TRBV7-9 with TRBJ2-1; 7 bases are shared with TRBD2. V shed 5 bases and J 1 base; nucleotides not matched to a gene: 8. Germline CDR1 is SEHNR and CDR2 is FQNEAQ (reference sequence). CDR3 length: 16 residues. The CDR3: CASSGQASGSYNEQFF. Written as DNA, the CDR3 is TGTGCCAGCAGCGGCCAAGCTAGCGGTTCCTACAATGAGCAGTTCTTC.

This clone was seen a handful of times. V gene TRBV5-1 combines with J gene TRBJ2-1, with 7 nucleotides matching TRBD1. This CDR3 contains 12 residues. With V trimmed by 4 bases and J by 10 bases, 5 bases remained unmatched. The germline gives CDR1 SGHRS, CDR2 YFSETQ. The CDR3 protein is CASSGDSREQFF. DNA for the CDR3: TGCGCCAGCAGCGGGGACAGTCGCGAGCAGTTCTTC.

This clone was seen ten or more times. The chain links TRBV5-5 to TRBJ1-4; D gene uncertain. There are 14 residues in the CDR3. Trimming took 4 bases from V and 4 from J, leaving 11 bases between them. Per the germline V gene, CDR1 is SGHKS and CDR2 is YYEKEE (reference sequence). The CDR3 region is CASSPPGSNEKLFF. The CDR3 DNA reads as TGTGCCAGCAGCCCCCCCGGGAGTAATGAAAAACTGTTTTTT.

This clone was seen many times. The CDR3 protein is CASTKGGTGSYGYTF. The CDR3 nucleotides are TGTGCCAGCACTAAAGGGGGGACAGGGAGCTATGGCTACACCTTC. The chain links TRBV5-8 to TRBJ1-2; TRBD1 aligns across 9 bases. The length of the CDR3 is 15 residues. Germline CDR1 is SGHTS and CDR2 is YDEGEE. Germline trimming cut 6 bases from V and 4 bases from J; bases unmatched to any gene: 10.

Relative to its sample, this clone is medium-sized. V usage is TRBV10-3 and J usage is TRBJ2-1; 8 bases line up with TRBD2. Germline values: CDR1 ENHRY, CDR2 SYGVKD. The V gene end was trimmed by 2 bases and the J gene end by 4 bases; junction bases not matched to a gene: 7. The CDR3 extends over 16 amino acids. Here the CDR3 reads CAISEPSSGRYNEQFF. CDR3 nucleotide sequence: TGTGCCATCAGTGAGCCCTCAAGCGGGAGATACAATGAGCAGTTCTTC.

V usage is TRBV30 and J usage is TRBJ1-2; possible D gene TRBD1, 5 bases. The germline V gene has CDR1 GTSNPN and CDR2 SVGIG (reference sequence). V shed 4 bases and J shed 3 bases, with 9 bases lying between them. This CDR3 comprises 12 residues. CDR3 DNA sequence: TGTGCCTGGACAATAGGGGACTATGGCTACACCTTC. Its translation: CAWTIGDYGYTF.

This clone appeared many times. The chain recombines TRBV5-1 with TRBJ1-2; 9 bases map to TRBD1. V gave up 5 bases and J gave up 8 bases; unmatched junction bases: 7. Germline CDR1 is SGHRS and CDR2 is YFSETQ. The CDR3 extends over 13 amino acids. The CDR3, as DNA: TGCGCCAGCAGTTTCCGGGACAGGGACGGCTACACCTTC. Amino acids: CASSFRDRDGYTF.

Relative to its sample, this clone is medium-sized (0.01 to 0.1%). This rearrangement joins TRBV7-9 to TRBJ1-4; D is possibly TRBD1 (5 bases). There are 17 residues in the CDR3. With 1 base removed from V and 0 bases from J, the gap between germline ends came to 12 bases. In germline, CDR1 is SEHNR, CDR2 FQNEAQ (reference sequence). CDR3 amino acids: CASSLVGKGATNEKLFF. The CDR3 DNA is TGTGCCAGCAGCTTAGTAGGGAAAGGGGCAACTAATGAAAAACTGTTTTTT.

This clone was picked up many times. This sequence joins TRBV5-1 and TRBJ2-1, with TRBD2 matching over 8 bases. Trimming cost V 2 bases and J 3 bases; bases outside gene matches: 7. The germline V gene encodes CDR1 SGHRS and CDR2 YFSETQ. The CDR3 runs to 16 residues. The DNA of the CDR3 is TGCGCCAGCAGCTTCCTCGCGGGGGGCCTCTACAATGAGCAGTTCTTC. It is translated as CASSFLAGGLYNEQFF.

Relative to its sample, this clone is medium-sized (0.01 to 0.1%). The chain links TRBV29-1 to TRBJ1-1, with 8 bases fitting TRBD1. The trim removed 8 bases at V and 8 bases at J, leaving 7 bases unmatched. The CDR3 is made up of 11 amino acids. Germline V gives CDR1 SQVTM, CDR2 ANQGSEA. Here the CDR3 DNA reads TGCAGCCTCGGAGGACAGGGCGAAGCTTTCTTT. As protein: CSLGGQGEAFF.

This clone was counted at least ten times. The V call is TRBV14, the J call TRBJ1-3; D gene unclear. The CDR3 extends over 20 amino acids. V was cut by 2 bases and J by 0 bases, with 23 bases left in between. The germline V gene encodes CDR1 SGHDN and CDR2 FVKESK. The CDR3 sequence is CASSQRYRAGIWSSGNTIYF. The CDR3, as DNA: TGTGCCAGCAGCCAAAGATATAGGGCCGGGATCTGGTCCTCTGGAAACACCATATATTTT. The whole variable domain, filled in from reference TRBV14 and TRBJ1-3, reads EAGVTQFPSHSVIEKGQTVTLRCDPISGHDNLYWYRRVMGKEIKFLLHFVKESKQDESGMPNNRFLAERTGGTYSTLKVQPAELEDSGVYFCASSQRYRAGIWSSGNTIYFGEGSWLTVV.

This clone has just a few counts. This chain connects TRBV7-6 to TRBJ2-5; D unresolved. The CDR3 has 11 amino acids. Germline V lookup: CDR1 SGHVS, CDR2 FNYEAQ. With 5 bases removed from V and 4 bases from J, the gap between germline ends came to 5 bases. CDR3 sequence reads: CASSPLETQYF. The CDR3 nucleotides are TGTGCCAGCAGCCCATTAGAGACCCAGTACTTC.

The sample holds many counts of this clone. The rearrangement links TRBV15 to TRBJ2-3, with TRBD1 as a possible D gene (5 bases). V lost 0 bases and J 2 bases, leaving 12 bases between the germline ends. Germline V gives CDR1 LNHNV, CDR2 YYDKDF (reference sequence). The CDR3 extends over 16 amino acids. The chain's CDR3 is CATSRDDSANTDTQYF. The CDR3 nucleotides are TGTGCCACCAGCAGAGATGACAGCGCTAACACAGATACGCAGTATTTT.

This clone was seen ten or more times. The gene calls are TRBV4-1 and TRBJ2-7, with no clear D. The germline V and J ends were trimmed by 1 base and 1 base, with 8 bases remaining between them. The CDR3 runs 14 residues. Germline CDR1 is MGHRA and CDR2 is YSYEKL. For the CDR3, the DNA is TGCGCCAGCAGCCAAGTAGGAGATTCCTACGAGCAGTACTTC. It is translated as CASSQVGDSYEQYF.

This clone was observed many times. J is TRBJ2-1 and V is TRBV6-5; 10 bases fit TRBD2. Germline trimming cut 5 bases from V and 6 bases from J; bases unmatched to any gene: 7. The CDR3 runs 15 residues. Germline V gene sequence: CDR1 MNHEY, CDR2 SVGAGI. The CDR3 protein is CASSKLGTSANEQFF. The CDR3 nucleotides are TGTGCCAGCAGTAAACTCGGGACTAGCGCCAATGAGCAGTTCTTC.

This clone is categorized as large. The same CDR3 also results from other DNA sequences found in this sample. The chain recombines TRBV2 with TRBJ2-3; 14 positions match TRBD2. The germline CDR1 and CDR2 sequences are SNHLY and FYNNEI. The CDR3 totals 20 residues. The trim removed 7 bases at V and 0 bases at J, leaving 15 bases unmatched. The CDR3 sequence: CASIPTYGLAGGDSTDTQYF. Written as DNA, the CDR3 is TGTGCCAGCATTCCCACCTATGGACTAGCGGGAGGCGACAGCACAGATACGCAGTATTTT.